These 3 T cell receptor beta chains were sequenced from one sample in a study of monozygotic twins with inflammatory bowel disease. TCRdb processed the 5' RACE reads again and assigns one entry to each CDR3 protein, with no DNA. This listing includes tens of thousands of distinct CDR3 sequences. The sequenced sample was blood. The receptors were sampled from a human donor with ulcerative colitis or Crohn's disease, or a healthy co-twin of an affected twin (not recorded which).

This chain uses TRBV7-2 with TRBJ2-3; checking the TCRdb D call of TRBD2 is not possible without DNA. Germline CDR1 and CDR2: SGHTA and FQGNSA. This CDR3 has 13 residues. The CDR3 here is CASTSEGPSSMYF.

CDR3 amino acids: CSVPLVSSGANVLTF. This chain links TRBV29-1 with TRBJ2-6; the D gene TCRdb calls, TRBD2, cannot be checked with no DNA. Germline assignment: CDR1 SQVTM and CDR2 ANQGSEA. The CDR3 is 15 residues long.

CDR3 sequence: CASSQAGTPGETQYF. This chain connects TRBV27 to TRBJ2-5; with no DNA, the TCRdb D assignment of TRBD1 cannot be verified. The length of the CDR3 is 15 residues. The germline gives CDR1 MNHEY, CDR2 SMNVEV (reference sequence).